The next 26 T cell receptor beta chains were all read from a single sample in a study of shared clonotypes between healthy human individuals. CD45RO-negative, CCR7-positively selected cells formed the naive CD8 fraction, excluding terminally differentiated effector memory CD45RA+ cells. Profiling relied on immunoSEQ multiplex PCR, and the TCRdb table lists in-frame clones only, not all of them. The sample yields a few million clones, 90% to 95% seen once. Input material: naive CD8+ T cells from PBMCs. The receptors stem from a man between 18 and 29 years old in good health. Some clones in this sample may be carry-over from other donors' samples.

The CDR3 sequence: CASSSPGTSLSYEQYF. CDR3 nucleotide sequence: TGTGCCAGCAGTTCCCCCGGGACCTCACTATCCTACGAGCAGTACTTC. V and J are TRBV5-4 and TRBJ2-7, with D tentatively TRBD1 or TRBD2 (5 bases each). Trimming took off 5 bases at V and 1 base at J, with 19 bases between the two ends. Germline V gene lookup returns CDR1 SGHNT and CDR2 YYREEE (reference sequence). The CDR3 is made up of 16 amino acids.

This chain's CDR3 is CASSEAPVTGYGYTF. The CDR3 DNA reads TGTGCCAGCAGTGAGGCCCCAGTTACTGGCTATGGCTACACCTTC. This sequence joins TRBV2 and TRBJ1-2; no clear D. CDR3 length: 15 residues. The V gene's germline CDR1 is SNHLY and CDR2 FYNNEI. Trimming took off 3 bases at V and 4 bases at J, with 15 bases between the two ends.

The genes are TRBV7-2 and TRBJ2-3; unclear D gene. The V gene lost 1 base and the J gene lost 5 bases, with 13 bases spanning the gap. Germline assignment: CDR1 SGHTA and CDR2 FQGNSA. The length of the CDR3 is 15 residues. The CDR3 reads CASSLVASTGDTQYF. In DNA form, the CDR3 reads TGTGCCAGCAGCTTAGTGGCCTCGACGGGAGATACGCAGTATTTT.

With regard to this clone: Other DNA sequences in the same sample also yield this CDR3. The chain has TRBV28 and TRBJ2-7; TRBD1 aligns across 11 bases. Looked up from germline, CDR1 is MDHEN and CDR2 is SYDVKM. V shed 6 bases, J shed 0 bases, and the junction held 1 base outside the gene matches. The CDR3 extends over 14 amino acids. In DNA form, the CDR3 reads TGTGCCAGCAGCGGGACAGGGGGCTCCTACGAGCAGTACTTC. Protein sequence: CASSGTGGSYEQYF.

The rearrangement links TRBV19 to TRBJ2-1; 9 bases fit TRBD1. This CDR3 region has 16 residues. CDR1 LNHDA and CDR2 SQIVND come from the germline V gene (reference sequence). V was clipped by 4 bases and J by 0 bases; unmatched bases: 4. CDR3 loop: CASSRDRAYSYNEQFF. In nucleotides, the CDR3 is TGTGCCAGTAGTAGGGACAGGGCCTACTCCTACAATGAGCAGTTCTTC.

This clone was counted a single time. The genes are TRBV12-5 and TRBJ2-2, with 11 bases that match TRBD2. The CDR3 runs to 15 residues. Trimming removed 2 bases from V and 5 bases from J; junction bases left unmatched: 1. Germline CDR1 LGHNT, CDR2 FRNRAP. The CDR3 coding sequence is TGTGCTAGTGGTTTGAGGACTAGCGGGACCGGGGAGCTGTTTTTT. The encoded protein is CASGLRTSGTGELFF.

A note on this clone: Additional DNA sequences in this sample encode the identical CDR3. This chain links TRBV9 with TRBJ2-5, with 11 positions matching TRBD2. V dropped 3 bases and J dropped 5; count of bases not matched to a gene: 9. The CDR3 runs to 16 residues. Germline-derived CDR1 and CDR2 are SGDLS and YYNGEE. The CDR3 DNA follows: TGTGCCAGCAGCGGAGGGACTAGCGGACTCGGGGAGACCCAGTACTTC. Translating it yields CASSGGTSGLGETQYF.

The chain links TRBV11-3 to TRBJ2-1, with 10 bases that match TRBD2. With V trimmed by 6 bases and J by 8 bases, 1 base remained unmatched. This CDR3 region has 12 residues. Germline CDR1 and CDR2: SGHNT and YENEEA. CDR3 DNA: TGTGCCAGCAGGGGGACTAGCGATGAGCAGTTCTTC. As protein: CASRGTSDEQFF.

The J gene is TRBJ2-2, the V gene TRBV7-2, with D tentatively TRBD2 (5 bases). The CDR3 loop spans 14 amino acids. V lost 2 bases to trimming and J lost 5 bases, with 9 bases between them. Germline V gives CDR1 SGHTA, CDR2 FQGNSA. The CDR3 here is CASSLSGPTGELFF. CDR3 in DNA: TGTGCCAGCAGCTTAAGCGGACCGACCGGGGAGCTGTTTTTT. Full variable domain (missing parts from reference TRBV7-2 and TRBJ2-2): GAGVSQSPSNKVTEKGKDVELRCDPISGHTALYWYRQSLGQGLEFLIYFQGNSAPDKSGLPSDRFSAERTGGSVSTLTIQRTQQEDSAVYLCASSLSGPTGELFFGEGSRLTVL.

The rearrangement links TRBV5-6 to TRBJ2-7, with 9 bases matching TRBD2. Per the germline V gene, CDR1 is SGHDT and CDR2 is YYEEEE. Losses at the gene ends were 2 bases for V and 4 bases for J; bases not matched to a gene: 7. This CDR3 has 15 amino acids. The CDR3 sequence is CASSLSLAGLYEQYF. The CDR3 nucleotides read TGTGCCAGCAGCTTATCTCTAGCGGGATTGTACGAGCAGTACTTC.

The genes are TRBV28 and TRBJ1-2, with 7 bases lining up with TRBD1. The germline gives CDR1 MDHEN, CDR2 SYDVKM. Unmatched junction bases numbered 16, after V lost 7 bases and J lost 2 bases. The CDR3 spans 17 residues. The CDR3 DNA reads TGTGCCAGCATGGAGGAGGGCAGGGGGTTCCCCAACTATGGCTACACCTTC. It codes for CASMEEGRGFPNYGYTF.

This chain uses TRBV7-3 with TRBJ2-1, with 9 bases fitting TRBD2. The CDR3 contains 16 residues. The germline CDR1 and CDR2 sequences are SGHTA and FQGTGA. J gave up 3 bases and V 1 base, and 4 bases lay outside the gene matches. CDR3 loop: CASSLRVTSGYNEQFF. CDR3 in DNA: TGTGCCAGCAGCTTAAGGGTGACTAGCGGCTACAATGAGCAGTTCTTC.

V is TRBV19 and J is TRBJ2-7, with a tentative D call TRBD1 (5 bases). Per the germline V gene, CDR1 is LNHDA and CDR2 is SQIVND (reference sequence). The length of the CDR3 is 15 residues. The V end lost 5 bases, the J end lost 6 bases, and 20 bases lay between the germline ends. CDR3 in DNA: TGTGCCAGTAGTTCCGTCCAGCAGGGAAAAAGCGAGCAGTACTTC. As protein: CASSSVQQGKSEQYF.

The V call is TRBV9, the J call TRBJ1-1; a possible D gene is TRBD1 (5 bases). This CDR3 is 14 amino acids long. Trimming shortened V by 4 bases and J by 5 bases, and 15 bases separated the two germline ends. Germline assignment: CDR1 SGDLS and CDR2 YYNGEE. In DNA form, the CDR3 reads TGTGCCAGCAGCCCGGGCTCGGGGCATACTGAAGCTTTCTTT. The encoded protein is CASSPGSGHTEAFF.

The chain is built from TRBV13 and TRBJ2-7; D is perhaps TRBD1 or TRBD2 (6 bases each). V lost 0 bases and J 6 bases, leaving 9 bases between the germline ends. Germline CDR1 PRHDT, CDR2 FYEKMQ (reference sequence). This CDR3 spans 13 amino acids. This CDR3 reads CASSLGRGPEQYF. The CDR3 coding sequence is TGTGCCAGCAGCTTAGGTCGGGGGCCCGAGCAGTACTTC.

This clone has a single count. The rearrangement links TRBV27 to TRBJ1-1; D uncertain. CDR3 size: 14 residues. Trimming took off 6 bases at V and 4 bases at J, with 15 bases between the two ends. Germline V lookup: CDR1 MNHEY, CDR2 SMNVEV (reference sequence). The DNA of the CDR3 is TGTGCCAGCAGCCTCACAAAGGCGGGCACTGAAGCTTTCTTT. Protein sequence: CASSLTKAGTEAFF.

J is TRBJ2-7 and V is TRBV7-9, with 8 bases lining up with TRBD1. The trim removed 5 bases at V and 0 bases at J, leaving 6 bases unmatched. This CDR3 contains 15 residues. CDR1 is SEHNR, CDR2 FQNEAQ, per germline (reference sequence). Written as DNA, the CDR3 is TGTGCCAGCAGCAACCCCGGGACAGGCTCCTACGAGCAGTACTTC. Translation: CASSNPGTGSYEQYF. Looking up the rest from reference TRBV7-9 and TRBJ2-7 gives the full variable domain: DTGVSQNPRHKITKRGQNVTFRCDPISEHNRLYWYRQTLGQGPEFLTYFQNEAQLEKSRLLSDRFSAERPKGSFSTLEIQRTEQGDSAMYLCASSNPGTGSYEQYFGPGTRLTVT.

The chain has TRBV5-1 and TRBJ1-2; 8 nucleotides line up with TRBD1. The trim removed 5 bases at V and 2 bases at J, leaving 5 bases unmatched. The CDR3 totals 14 residues. Germline values: CDR1 SGHRS, CDR2 YFSETQ. The CDR3 nucleotides read TGCGCCAGCAGTCCGGGACAGGAAAACTATGGCTACACCTTC. The encoded protein is CASSPGQENYGYTF.

This chain joins TRBV19 and TRBJ1-1, with a tentative D call TRBD1 (5 bases). CDR1 and CDR2 from the germline V gene are LNHDA and SQIVND (reference sequence). This CDR3 contains 16 residues. V dropped 0 bases and J dropped 1 base, with 12 bases sitting between them. The DNA of the CDR3 is TGTGCCAGTAGTATAGATTTTGGAGGGGAGAACACTGAAGCTTTCTTT. This gives the protein CASSIDFGGENTEAFF.

The V call is TRBV7-2, the J call TRBJ1-1; a weak D match, TRBD1 (5 bases). The CDR3 is 15 amino acids. Between the trimmed V and J ends, which lost 2 bases and 5 bases, there was a span of 15 bases. Looked up from germline, CDR1 is SGHTA and CDR2 is FQGNSA. The CDR3 DNA is TGTGCCAGCAGCTTAACTGACAGACAGACAACTGAAGCTTTCTTT. It is translated as CASSLTDRQTTEAFF. Together with reference TRBV7-2 and TRBJ1-1, the CDR3 gives the full variable domain: GAGVSQSPSNKVTEKGKDVELRCDPISGHTALYWYRQSLGQGLEFLIYFQGNSAPDKSGLPSDRFSAERTGGSVSTLTIQRTQQEDSAVYLCASSLTDRQTTEAFFGQGTRLTVV.

This rearrangement joins TRBV30 to TRBJ2-3; no clear D gene. CDR3 size: 15 residues. Between the trimmed V and J ends, which lost 0 bases and 2 bases, there was a span of 12 bases. CDR1 and CDR2 (germline): GTSNPN, SVGIG (reference sequence). The CDR3 region is CAWSVRYRATDTQYF. The CDR3 bases are TGTGCCTGGAGTGTACGTTATAGGGCCACAGATACGCAGTATTTT.

This chain connects TRBV28 to TRBJ2-2; D possibly corresponds to TRBD1 (6 bases). Between the trimmed V and J ends, which lost 6 bases and 5 bases, there was a span of 10 bases. CDR1 is MDHEN, CDR2 SYDVKM, per germline. This CDR3 contains 13 residues. CDR3 sequence: CASSNRVTGELFF. The CDR3 DNA follows: TGTGCCAGCAGCAACAGGGTTACCGGGGAGCTGTTTTTT.

Of note for this clone: This same CDR3 is encoded by further DNA sequences in the sample. J is TRBJ2-7 and V is TRBV7-9; D ambiguous. Germline V lookup: CDR1 SEHNR, CDR2 FQNEAQ (reference sequence). This CDR3 is built from 12 residues. V lost 1 base, J lost 6 bases, and 7 bases lay in between. The CDR3 DNA is TGTGCCAGCAGCTTAGGGCGAGGCGAGCAGTACTTC. It specifies CASSLGRGEQYF. The full variable domain, in which reference TRBV7-9 and TRBJ2-7 provide the parts outside the CDR3, is DTGVSQNPRHKITKRGQNVTFRCDPISEHNRLYWYRQTLGQGPEFLTYFQNEAQLEKSRLLSDRFSAERPKGSFSTLEIQRTEQGDSAMYLCASSLGRGEQYFGPGTRLTVT.

The chain is built from TRBV5-4 and TRBJ2-1, with 13 bases that match TRBD2. This CDR3 is built from 18 residues. V trimming: 4 bases; J trimming: 0 bases; junction bases outside the gene matches: 7. Germline V lookup: CDR1 SGHNT, CDR2 YYREEE (reference sequence). Here the CDR3 reads CASSPGLAGITSYNEQFF. The CDR3 DNA is TGTGCCAGCAGCCCGGGACTAGCGGGAATAACCTCCTACAATGAGCAGTTCTTC. Combining the CDR3 with reference TRBV5-4 and TRBJ2-1 gives the whole variable domain ETGVTQSPTHLIKTRGQQVTLRCSSQSGHNTVSWYQQALGQGPQFIFQYYREEENGRGNFPPRFSGLQFPNYSSELNVNALELDDSALYLCASSPGLAGITSYNEQFFGPGTRLTVL.

As regards this clone: The same CDR3 is also encoded by other DNA sequences in this sample. The V gene is TRBV9, the J gene TRBJ2-1; D is unclear. There are 15 residues in the CDR3. Germline CDR1 SGDLS, CDR2 YYNGEE. The ends were cut back, 2 bases at V and 0 bases at J, with 9 bases in the middle. The CDR3: CASSVGTSSYNEQFF. The CDR3 nucleotides are TGTGCCAGCAGCGTCGGCACAAGCTCCTACAATGAGCAGTTCTTC.

The CDR3 nucleotides are TGTGCCAGCAGCCCATGGAGGGGTTTGAACCATGGCTACACCTTC. Translating gives CASSPWRGLNHGYTF. The rearrangement uses TRBV9 and TRBJ1-2; perhaps TRBD1 as D (5 bases). CDR3 length equals 15 residues. V dropped 4 bases and J dropped 6 bases, with 19 bases sitting between them. Germline V gene sequence: CDR1 SGDLS, CDR2 YYNGEE.